This T cell receptor beta chain was retrieved from a study of cytomegalovirus exposure and HLA in healthy donors. Study observations and caveats: As a later analysis revealed, the rate of TCR association differed by HLA locus, with DRB1 most and HLA-C fewest.

As to this clone: As yet, its antigen is unknown.

These donors counted as nominally healthy when sampled, but unrecorded immune exposures were likely. Germline values: CDR1 ENHRY, CDR2 SYGVKD. CDR3 length equals 15 residues. V was trimmed by 3 bases and J by 3 bases, leaving 15 bases between them. PCR was performed using 60 Vbeta and 13 Jbeta primers. Clones were sequenced by immunoSEQ multiplex PCR, and TCRdb holds only the in-frame ones, with some missing. The sample includes about 150,000 clones, 82% of them seen just once. The sample comprised PBMCs. The chain employs TRBV10-3 and TRBJ2-7; the D is unclear. The clonotype originates from a man aged 25 to 40 in good health and CMV-seropositive. In DNA form, the CDR3 reads TGTGCCATCAGTGATCCCTTTTCTAATCTCTACGAGCAGTACTTC. Translated: CAISDPFSNLYEQYF.